The 20 T cell receptor beta chains presented below share a single source sample, sequenced in a study of blood T cells in healthy people across ages. PCR was performed a second time for roughly 7 to 12 cycles using a sample-barcoded 5' primer and a J-beta primer mix. TCRdb ran MiXCR on the 5' RACE reads and lists one entry per CDR3 protein. Among approximately 1.5 million distinct CDR3 sequences listed, about 35% were seen once. Sequencing input: blood. All receptors come from a woman in her thirties in good health.

On this clonotype: This sequence may be a read error, since a much larger clone differs from it by one base. V gene TRBV5-1 combines with J gene TRBJ2-1; the D gene is possibly TRBD2 (5 bases). The CDR3 extends over 13 amino acids. Germline V lookup: CDR1 SGHRS, CDR2 YFSETQ. The CDR3 bases are TGCGCCAACAGCTTTTATGAGGGCAATGAGCAGTTCTTC. It is translated as CANSFYEGNEQFF.

Here the CDR3 DNA reads TGTGCCACCAGTGCCTCGGGGGGAGCCTCTACCGAGCAGTACTTC. It yields the protein CATSASGGASTEQYF. The chain employs TRBV24-1 and TRBJ2-7; 7 bases match TRBD2. This CDR3 contains 15 residues. The V gene's germline CDR1 is KGHDR and CDR2 SFDVKD. With 5 bases clipped from V and 6 bases from J, the junction kept 12 bases outside the gene matches.

This clonotype was seen a few times. This sequence joins TRBV10-3 and TRBJ2-5, with TRBD2 matching 10 bases. Trimming at V came to 10 bases and at J to 4 bases, leaving 9 bases not matched to a gene. From germline, CDR1 is ENHRY and CDR2 SYGVKD. The CDR3 sequence is 14 residues long. The CDR3 DNA follows: TGTGCCACTAACAAAGCGGGGGGGACAGAGACCCAGTACTTC. Translating gives CATNKAGGTETQYF.

This clonotype was seen only a few times. The chain carries TRBV5-5 and TRBJ2-3; D is unresolved. The CDR3 has 15 amino acids. V was trimmed by 3 bases and J by 2 bases, leaving 13 bases between them. Germline V gene sequence: CDR1 SGHKS, CDR2 YYEKEE (reference sequence). The CDR3 region has the DNA TGTGCCAGCAGCTCCGGGTGGAGCTACACAGATACGCAGTATTTT. Protein: CASSSGWSYTDTQYF.

There are a few counts of this clonotype. Written as DNA, the CDR3 is TGCAGTGCTAGACCAGGAAAGAGCAATCAGCCCCAGCATTTT. It codes for CSARPGKSNQPQHF. This chain links TRBV20-1 with TRBJ1-5; D gene uncertain. This CDR3 contains 14 residues. Per germline, CDR1 DFQATT and CDR2 SNEGSKA (reference sequence). The V gene lost 2 bases and the J gene lost 1 base, with 9 bases spanning the gap.

The chain employs TRBV5-5 and TRBJ2-2, with D possibly being TRBD2 (5 bases). Germline CDR1 SGHKS, CDR2 YYEKEE (reference sequence). The ends were cut back, 4 bases at V and 9 bases at J, with 10 bases in the middle. The CDR3 is 12 amino acids. CDR3 loop: CASSTGGRELFF. Here the CDR3 DNA reads TGTGCCAGCAGCACCGGAGGCCGGGAGCTGTTTTTT. The whole variable domain, remainder taken from reference TRBV5-5 and TRBJ2-2, is DAGVTQSPTHLIKTRGQQVTLRCSPISGHKSVSWYQQVLGQGPQFIFQYYEKEERGRGNFPDRFSARQFPNYSSELNVNALLLGDSALYLCASSTGGRELFFGEGSRLTVL.

This clonotype was counted a few times. The genes are TRBV14 and TRBJ2-2, with 7 bases lining up with TRBD1. CDR1 is SGHDN and CDR2 is FVKESK in the germline V gene. The CDR3 has 17 residues. V gave up 4 bases and J gave up 1 base; unmatched junction bases: 9. This CDR3 reads CASSPRIGTENTGELFF. In DNA form, the CDR3 reads TGTGCCAGCAGCCCAAGGATCGGGACAGAGAACACCGGGGAGCTGTTTTTT.

The chain combines TRBV20-1 with TRBJ2-5, with 7 positions matching TRBD2. This CDR3 has 16 amino acids. V lost 2 bases and J lost 5; bases outside the gene matches: 14. The germline CDR1 and CDR2 sequences are DFQATT and SNEGSKA (reference sequence). The CDR3 DNA reads TGCAGTGCTAGACTAGCGGACCGCTCGAAGGGGGAGACCCAGTACTTC. Translation: CSARLADRSKGETQYF.

This clonotype was detected many times. The chain couples TRBV4-1 to TRBJ2-3, with 14 bases fitting TRBD2. The trim removed 0 bases at V and 9 bases at J, leaving 8 bases unmatched. The V gene's germline CDR1 is MGHRA and CDR2 YSYEKL. This CDR3 region has 17 residues. The CDR3 DNA follows: TGCGCCAGCAGCCAAGATTGGGGACTAGCGGGAGCCTCGACGCAGTATTTT. Amino acids: CASSQDWGLAGASTQYF.

Comments on this clonotype: A read error may account for a junction end that differs from germline. The rearrangement links TRBV5-1 to TRBJ2-7; 9 bases agree with TRBD1. The DNA end favors TRBJ2-5, so the J call may be wrong. The CDR3 runs 17 residues. Germline loops: CDR1 SGHRS, CDR2 YFSETQ. Here the CDR3 reads CAGSRPGQGRGQETQYF. The DNA of the CDR3 is TGCGCCGGCAGCAGACCGGGACAGGGTCGAGGGCAAGAGACCCAGTACTTC.

This rearrangement joins TRBV28 to TRBJ2-3; no definite D call. Germline V CDR1 and CDR2: MDHEN, SYDVKM. This CDR3 is built from 12 residues. The V gene lost 2 bases and the J gene lost 8 bases, with 8 bases spanning the gap. The CDR3 sequence: CASSLERTTQYF. The DNA of the CDR3 is TGTGCCAGCAGTTTAGAAAGAACTACGCAGTATTTT.

The rearrangement links TRBV20-1 to TRBJ2-5, with 7 nucleotides matching TRBD2. V lost 3 bases, J lost 2 bases, and 9 bases stayed unmatched. CDR1 and CDR2 (germline): DFQATT, SNEGSKA (reference sequence). CDR3 length: 15 residues. The CDR3 sequence is CSASWGDYFQETQYF. CDR3 DNA sequence: TGCAGTGCTAGTTGGGGGGACTACTTTCAAGAGACCCAGTACTTC.

The V gene is TRBV21-1, the J gene TRBJ1-1. TRBV21-1 constitutes a pseudogene. The CDR3 spans 17 residues. The CDR3 DNA reads as TGTGCCAGCAGCAAAGGAGGCGGGGACGAGTGGCACACTGAAGTTTTCTTT. This encodes CASSKGGGDEWHTEVFF.

In the case of this clonotype: A read error may explain this, as a much larger clone is one base away. The chain has TRBV29-1 and TRBJ1-2, with 9 bases matching TRBD1. With 7 bases clipped from V and 2 bases from J, the junction kept 2 bases outside the gene matches. The CDR3 totals 12 residues. CDR1 SQVTM and CDR2 ANQGSEA come from the germline V gene. CDR3 region: CSGGTGNYGYTF. CDR3 nucleotide sequence: TGCAGCGGCGGGACAGGGAACTATGGCTACACCTTC.

The table lists this clonotype with a few counts. The chain has TRBV28 and TRBJ1-2, with D perhaps TRBD1 (6 bases). CDR1 and CDR2 from the germline V gene are MDHEN and SYDVKM. Trimming cost V 3 bases and J 2 bases, with 13 bases left between them. This CDR3 comprises 15 residues. The DNA for the CDR3 is TGTGCCAGCAGTTTCGGTGCAGGGGACAACTATGGCTACACCTTC. It specifies CASSFGAGDNYGYTF.

This chain joins TRBV7-2 and TRBJ1-6, with 8 bases that match TRBD1. CDR3 length: 16 residues. Germline-derived CDR1 and CDR2 are SGHTA and FQGNSA. Trimming removed 4 bases from V and 14 bases from J; junction bases left unmatched: 16. This CDR3 is CASSYPESGQGRALHF. CDR3 nucleotides: TGTGCCAGCAGCTACCCTGAGAGTGGACAGGGAAGGGCCCTCCACTTT.

About this clonotype itself: A read error may produce the germline difference seen at one junction end. The gene calls are TRBV5-1 and TRBJ2-7; 11 bases are a match to TRBD1. Germline loops: CDR1 SGHRS, CDR2 YFSETQ. This CDR3 has 15 amino acids. CDR3 protein: CACSYYPGQGGEQYF. The CDR3 region has the DNA TGCGCCTGCAGCTACTATCCGGGACAGGGGGGCGAGCAGTACTTC.

V and J are TRBV7-7 and TRBJ2-3, with 8 positions matching TRBD2. Germline CDR1 and CDR2: SSHAT and FNYEAQ (reference sequence). Losses at the gene ends were 3 bases for V and 3 bases for J; bases not matched to a gene: 5. There are 15 residues in the CDR3. CDR3 nucleotide sequence: TGTGCCAGCAGCTTCGGACTAGCTCCGACAGATACGCAGTATTTT. Its protein is CASSFGLAPTDTQYF. The full variable domain, rest sourced from reference TRBV7-7 and TRBJ2-3, is GAGVSQSPRYKVTKRGQDVTLRCDPISSHATLYWYQQALGQGPEFLTYFNYEAQPDKSGLPSDRFSAERPEGSISTLTIQRTEQRDSAMYRCASSFGLAPTDTQYFGPGTRLTVL.

Notes on this clonotype: The junction does not match germline at one end; this may be a read error. The chain uses TRBV10-3 and TRBJ2-1; 13 positions match TRBD2. The CDR3 consists of 16 residues. CDR1 is ENHRY, CDR2 SYGVKD, per germline. The CDR3: CATRTSGGSSNNEQFF. The CDR3 DNA sequence: TGTGCCACAAGGACTAGCGGGGGCAGCTCCAACAATGAGCAGTTCTTC.

This clonotype showed up just a few times. V usage is TRBV5-1 and J usage is TRBJ2-7; the D is unclear. With the DNA end fitting TRBJ2-5 better, the J assignment may be wrong. There are 13 residues in the CDR3. Germline assignment: CDR1 SGHRS and CDR2 YFSETQ. CDR3 residues: CASSFASGQTQYF. The DNA for the CDR3 is TGCGCCAGCAGCTTTGCCTCCGGGCAGACCCAGTACTTC.